This T cell receptor (beta chain) was obtained from a study of Ad26.COV2.S vaccination and SARS-CoV-2 variants. On the study more broadly: In the COV1001 trial, the donor was in the Ad26.COV2.S arm. Findings and caveats of the study: Comparability of non-spike TCR breadth was observed across vaccine and placebo recipients.

Regarding this clone: The target antigen is unknown.

Using immunoSEQ multiplex PCR, the repertoire was profiled, and TCRdb retains in-frame clones only, with some absent. The sample shows 400,000 to 500,000 clones, 75% to 90% of them seen only once. In germline, CDR1 is SGHRS, CDR2 YFSETQ. The V segment lost 3 bases and the J segment 3 bases; nucleotides outside the gene matches: 4. This CDR3 is built from 15 residues. Indicated treatment: around 19 received Ad26.COV2.S at low or high dose, single or two shots; 5 received placebo; per-sample allocation not given. Collection of the samples took place on day 63 after the first injection of vaccine or placebo. An adult of 18-55 years in Boston served as donor. What was given as vaccine was an Ad26 vector encoding Wuhan-strain SARS-CoV-2 spike.

The sequenced sample was peripheral blood, obtained in a trial of Ad26.COV2.S vaccine versus placebo. The V call is TRBV5-1, the J call TRBJ2-2, with TRBD2 matching 8 bases. The TCR originated in a person between 18 and 59 years old who received the Ad26.COV2.S COVID-19 vaccine or a placebo. This CDR3 is CASSWERGHTGELFF. The DNA of the CDR3 is TGCGCCAGCAGCTGGGAGCGGGGGCACACCGGGGAGCTGTTTTTT. The whole variable domain, remainder taken from reference TRBV5-1 and TRBJ2-2, is KAGVTQTPRYLIKTRGQQVTLSCSPISGHRSVSWYQQTPGQGLQFLFEYFSETQRNKGNFPGRFSGRQFSNSRSEMNVSTLELGDSALYLCASSWERGHTGELFFGEGSRLTVL.